The TCR beta chain under discussion was sequenced for a study of beta chain features in type 1 diabetes. Study conclusions and caveats: Whether TCRB rearrangement is influenced by HLA type was left unresolved in this analysis. When VDJ junctions were examined, type 1 diabetes patients showed fewer insertions and more deletions.

Trimming removed 0 bases at V and 3 bases at J, with 9 bases between. Germline CDR1 reads GTSNPN; CDR2 reads SVGIG (reference sequence). The length of the CDR3 is 14 residues. The study reverse transcribed the entire isolated RNA, so it sequenced expressed TCRB transcripts. Reads from naive, central memory and regulatory T cell samples averaged approximately 3.7 million. Measured with immunoSEQ multiplex PCR; TCRdb has only the in-frame clones, and not every one. The sample lists around 430,000 clones, over 25% occurring once. Notes on this clone: Its cognate antigen is unknown.

The chain is built from TRBV30 and TRBJ1-5, with D perhaps TRBD1 (5 bases). Sequencing used naive CD4+ T cells from blood. The clonotype comes from a man aged 18 to 30 in good health. DNA for the CDR3: TGTGCCTGGAGTGTAGGGGCAGCCAATCAGCCCCAGCATTTT. Protein: CAWSVGAANQPQHF.